This T cell receptor beta chain was found in a study of beta chain features in type 1 diabetes. The entirety of the isolated RNA underwent reverse transcription, so expressed TCRB transcripts were sequenced. Sequenced by immunoSEQ multiplex PCR; TCRdb stores in-frame clones only, minus some. The table has 900,000 or so clones, 15% to 20% seen once; the top ten hold around 0.02%. There are 13 residues in the CDR3. Germline V gene lookup returns CDR1 ENHRY and CDR2 SYGVKD. Trimming left V 6 bases short and J 3 bases short, with 12 bases between. The clonotype comes from a woman aged 18-35 years in good health. The material sequenced was naive CD4+ T cells from blood. This chain links TRBV10-3 with TRBJ2-7; D possibly corresponds to TRBD1 (6 bases). As DNA, the CDR3 is TGTGCCATCAGCTCTGTACAGGGCTACGAGCAGTACTTC. Translated, it gives CAISSVQGYEQYF.